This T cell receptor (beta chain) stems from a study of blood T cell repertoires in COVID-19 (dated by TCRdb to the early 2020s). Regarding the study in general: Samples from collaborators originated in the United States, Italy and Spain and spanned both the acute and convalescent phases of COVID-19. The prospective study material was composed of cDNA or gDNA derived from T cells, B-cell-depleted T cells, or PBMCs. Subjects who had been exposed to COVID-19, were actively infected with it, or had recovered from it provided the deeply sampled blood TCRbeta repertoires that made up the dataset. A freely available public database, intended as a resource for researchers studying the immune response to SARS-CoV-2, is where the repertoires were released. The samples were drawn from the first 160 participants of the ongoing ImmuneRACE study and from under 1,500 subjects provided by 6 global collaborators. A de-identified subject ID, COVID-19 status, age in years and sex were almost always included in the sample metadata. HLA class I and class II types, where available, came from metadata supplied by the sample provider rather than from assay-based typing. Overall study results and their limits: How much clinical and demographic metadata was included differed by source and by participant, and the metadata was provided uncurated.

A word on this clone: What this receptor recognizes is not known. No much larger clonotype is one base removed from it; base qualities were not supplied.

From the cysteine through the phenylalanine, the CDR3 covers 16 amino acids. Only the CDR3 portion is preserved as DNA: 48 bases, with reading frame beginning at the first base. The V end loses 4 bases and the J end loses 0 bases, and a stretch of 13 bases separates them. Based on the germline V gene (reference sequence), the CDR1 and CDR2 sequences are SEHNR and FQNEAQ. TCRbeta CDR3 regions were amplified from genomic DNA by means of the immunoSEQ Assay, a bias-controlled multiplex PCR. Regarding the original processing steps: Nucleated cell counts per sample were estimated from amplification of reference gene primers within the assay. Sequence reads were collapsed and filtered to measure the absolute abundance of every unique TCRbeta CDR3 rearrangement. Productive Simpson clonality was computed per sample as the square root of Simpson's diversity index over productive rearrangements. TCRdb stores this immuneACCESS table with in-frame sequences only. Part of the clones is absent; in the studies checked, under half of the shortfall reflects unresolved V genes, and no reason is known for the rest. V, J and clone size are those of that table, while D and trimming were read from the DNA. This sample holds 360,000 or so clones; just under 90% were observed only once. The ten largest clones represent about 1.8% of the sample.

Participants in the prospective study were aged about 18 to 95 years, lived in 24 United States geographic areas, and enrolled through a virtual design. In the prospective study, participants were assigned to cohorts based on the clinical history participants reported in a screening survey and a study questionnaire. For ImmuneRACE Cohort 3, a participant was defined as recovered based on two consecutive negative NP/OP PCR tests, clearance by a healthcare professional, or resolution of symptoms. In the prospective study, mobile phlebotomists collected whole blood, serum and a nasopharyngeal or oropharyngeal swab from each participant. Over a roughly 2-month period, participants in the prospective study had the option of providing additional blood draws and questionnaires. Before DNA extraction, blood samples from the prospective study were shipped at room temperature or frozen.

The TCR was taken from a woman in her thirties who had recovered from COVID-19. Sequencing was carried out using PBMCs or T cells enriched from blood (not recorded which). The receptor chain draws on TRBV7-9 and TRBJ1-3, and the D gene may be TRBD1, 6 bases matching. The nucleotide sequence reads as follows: TGTGCCAGCAGCTCAGGACAGTTACTCTCTGGAAACACCATATATTTT. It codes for CASSSGQLLSGNTIYF.